This T cell receptor beta chain was sequenced in a study of cytomegalovirus exposure and HLA in healthy donors (dated by TCRdb to 2017 to 2019). For the wider study: In an earlier analysis of approximately 640 of the donors, 250 to 350 Gb of sequence data and some 100 million unique TCR beta sequences from some 170 million T cells were reported. Rather than using new phenotypic data, the later analysis identified candidate immune exposures from TCR beta sequences and from how often those sequences occurred across donors. An early release covering roughly 640 HLA-typed donors comprised approximately 290 gigabases of sequencing data and around 86 million unique TCR sequences. Alongside the repertoire data, information on donor age, sex, ethnicity and CMV serostatus was compiled. The study profiled the T cell repertoires of fewer than 850 subjects by immunosequencing and related them to cytomegalovirus serostatus. Several DR-DQ haplotypes were treated as single units for association and clustering because of strong linkage in the cohort. A later analysis re-analyzed previously published TCR beta repertoires from 600 to 850 donors and added high-resolution HLA genotyping to study TCR occurrence patterns. The study aimed to test whether signatures of past pathogen exposure could be identified by cataloging public T cell receptors. Typing coverage varied by locus: about 629-630 donors for A, B, C, DRB1 and DQB1; approximately 560 for DQA1; over 600 for DPA1; approximately 490 for DPB1. Every repertoire in the discovery cohort had been generated on one and the same sequencing platform. A later genetic analysis used genome-wide SNP genotypes for about 55% of the 666 donors, treating that subset as a discovery cohort. To decide whether each TCR beta V gene segment behaved as functional or pseudogenic, an earlier analysis of some 600 of the donors relied on high-throughput TCR beta sequencing. High-throughput TCR immunosequencing, statistical association of individual TCRs with disease status, and machine learning were combined to predict cytomegalovirus infection status. HLA typing included class I and class II loci at four-digit resolution. Among around 400 genotyped donors of the cohort, an average of approximately 220,000 unique TCR beta nucleotide sequences was sequenced per donor, of which roughly 18% were non-productive. Besides the first cohort of roughly 700 subjects, a separate validation cohort made up of some 110 different subjects was used. Among the roughly 430 genotyped donors, roughly 80% belonged to the genetic ancestry cluster associated with self-reported Caucasian donors. The investigation overall reported the following: In vitro tests confirmed that a few of the cytomegalovirus-associated TCR beta chains recognize cytomegalovirus antigens. Strong co-occurrence of HLA alleles, especially DR and DQ, made assigning TCR associations to individual alleles difficult. In a later analysis, most CMV-associated TCR beta chains were found to appear HLA-restricted, with HLA associations seemingly driven largely by CMV exposure. In a later analysis, around 17,000 TCR beta sequences were associated with specific HLA alleles at a false discovery rate of 0.05. In a later analysis, several top co-occurrence clusters were reported to appear linked to parvovirus B19, influenza, CMV and Epstein-Barr virus. A group of highly shared sequence variants was considered likely to be a technical artifact of the sequencing pipeline. An association between a missense DCLRE1C variant and V-gene and J-gene trimming of TCR beta chains was found in a later genetic analysis and replicated in an independent cohort. A later genetic analysis reported fewer N-insertions in productive TCRs among donors in an Asian-associated ancestry cluster than the roughly 620-donor mean. Correlated functional status among segregating V segments might be attributable to linkage disequilibrium, but an unknown experimental factor could not be ruled out. The classifier was reported to diagnose cytomegalovirus status with high specificity and sensitivity in both the original cohort and the validation cohort. Fewer than 20 rarely observed V segments, including chromosome 9 orphons, were excluded from the earlier analysis of approximately 500 of the donors because counts were too low. Only TCR beta chains were sequenced in this cohort, and the absence of alpha or paired-chain data limited detectable features. While some public TCRs were present in many individuals, most TCR sequences turned up only very rarely across donors. It was suggested by the authors that the approach could potentially be generalized to other disease states and immunological phenotypes. The only immune exposure information available for the cohort was CMV serostatus. In an earlier analysis of some 540 of the donors, most TCR beta V segments appeared in productive rearrangements about 90% or about 30% of the time, broadly matching IMGT annotations. The 87-base-pair reads could not distinguish some IMGT-functional V segments, including TRBV6-2 and TRBV6-3, so those segments were excluded. Sequencing depth was assumed to be roughly uniform across donors in the presence/absence analyses, though that assumption may not hold. HLA typing was unavailable for some donors at each locus, so association tests used only the typed subset. A further reported finding was that TCR beta sequences accurately predicted the HLA-A and HLA-B alleles for most subjects in the first cohort. The study gave a list of over 150 TCR beta chains associated with cytomegalovirus. In a later analysis, the rate of TCR association differed among HLA loci, with DRB1 alleles having the most associated TCRs and HLA-C alleles having the fewest. A later analysis found that HLA-associated TCR beta chains were more clonally expanded and had lower generation probabilities than equally common non-associated chains.

The cohort was made up of approximately 670 healthy bone marrow donors. At the time of sampling, all cohort members were nominally healthy, though unrecorded immune exposures were likely present. The donor was CMV seropositive and was included in the group of 250 to 350 seropositive cohort members. A peripheral blood sample was provided by each donor, and peripheral blood mononuclear cells were used for TCR beta sequencing. The Qiagen DNeasy Blood Extraction Kit was used to extract genomic DNA from the blood cell samples. As for this clone: Its antigen has not been determined. Base qualities are not at hand, and no much larger clone is one base apart.

As encoded in the germline V gene (reference sequence), CDR1 is SEHNR while CDR2 is FQNEAQ. The CDR3 has 17 amino acids, counting the end cysteine and phenylalanine. Only CDR3 DNA remains: 51 bases, in frame from the first base. Compared with germline, V lacks 5 bases and J lacks 8 bases; bases without a gene match: 12. Preparation of the library involved the immunoSEQ multiplex PCR assay. A mixture of 60 forward primers for TCR Vbeta segments and 13 reverse primers for TCR Jbeta segments was used in the multiplex PCR. Amplification of the CDR3 region of rearranged TCR beta genes was performed with a multiplex PCR assay on genomic DNA. The amplified TCR beta libraries were sequenced on the Illumina HiSeq System as 87-base-pair reads. The study's own analysis went as follows. In a later analysis, roughly 80 million unique TCR beta chains were counted across the 666 repertoires, and approximately 9.9 million of these chains were shared by at least two donors. To remove PCR and sequencing errors, raw reads were error-corrected and collapsed into unique sequences using a nearest-neighbor algorithm that merged closely related sequences. V, D and J gene segments were assigned by aligning CDR3 sequences to IMGT reference sequences. For a sequence to be retained, a match of at least six nucleotides to both a V gene segment and a J gene segment was required. A rearrangement counted as productive if the CDR3 had no stop codons and remained in frame with V and J, and every other rearrangement counted as non-productive. CDR3 was defined by IMGT convention, running from the second conserved V-encoded cysteine to the conserved J-encoded phenylalanine. Sequences without an unambiguous match to a single V gene segment were excluded from the earlier analysis of 587 of the donors. An earlier analysis of 587 of the donors called V segments functional above 56.7% productive rearrangements and segregating when the between-donor standard deviation exceeded 5%. A statistical classification framework was developed to diagnose cytomegalovirus status using the catalog of TCR beta chain sequences. A later analysis assigned V and J genes by comparing TCR nucleotide sequences with IMGT/GENE-DB human TR gene sequences. Using the TCRdist pipeline, a later analysis assigned CDR3 sequences along with most-parsimonious VDJ recombination scenarios. A later analysis defined each TCR beta chain by its CDR3 amino acid sequence plus V-gene family, and excluded reads lacking a unique V-gene family. A later analysis removed 500 to 650 highly shared, low-generation-probability nucleotide sequences to deal with suspected cross-contamination and a sequencing artifact. For each public chain, a later analysis derived a clonal expansion index from normalized ranks of inferred template counts within each repertoire. In a later analysis, generation probabilities were computed with a VDJ recombination model fitted to out-of-frame rearrangements, and the resulting probabilities were checked against IGoR. A later analysis scored TCR-TCR, TCR-HLA and TCR-CMV co-occurrence with hypergeometric tests, applying a repertoire-size bias correction to TCR pairs. To estimate false discovery rates, a later analysis permuted the HLA or CMV assignments 20 times. In a later analysis, co-occurring TCRs were grouped with DBSCAN, and TCRdist sequence similarity was added when clustering was performed within HLA-allele-positive subsets. Repertoires with fewer than 30,000 or more than 120,000 public chains, plus five repertoires with anomalous nucleotide sharing, were excluded from co-occurrence clustering. TCRdb carries this immuneACCESS record with in-frame sequences only. Its versions omit some clonotypes, under half of them owing to an unresolved V gene in the studies checked, with the rest unexplained. D and trimming come from the DNA, and the V and J calls and clone size come from that table. The sample table contains 150,000 to 200,000 clones; only one count was recorded for 65% to 80% of them. 4.7% of the sample is in the top ten clones.

The sequencing input was PBMCs. This sequence uses TRBV7-9 and TRBJ1-4; TRBD1 aligns with 12 central bases. The clonotype comes from a man aged 18 to 30 in good health and CMV-seropositive. The nucleotides are TGTGCCAGCAGCCTGGGACAGGGGGCGATGGGCAGGGAAAAACTGTTTTTT. It translates as CASSLGQGAMGREKLFF.